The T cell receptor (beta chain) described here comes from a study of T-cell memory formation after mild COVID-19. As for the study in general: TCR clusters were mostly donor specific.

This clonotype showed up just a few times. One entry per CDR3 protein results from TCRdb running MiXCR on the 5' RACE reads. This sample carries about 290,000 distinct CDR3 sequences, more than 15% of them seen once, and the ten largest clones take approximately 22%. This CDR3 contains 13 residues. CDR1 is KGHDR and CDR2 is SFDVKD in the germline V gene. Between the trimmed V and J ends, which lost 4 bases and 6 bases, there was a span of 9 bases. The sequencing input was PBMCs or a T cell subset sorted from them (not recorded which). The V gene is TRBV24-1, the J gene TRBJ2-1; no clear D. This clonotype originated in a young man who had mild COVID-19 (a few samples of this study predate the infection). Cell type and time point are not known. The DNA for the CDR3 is TGTGCCACCAGTGACCGCGAATTCAATGAGCAGTTCTTC. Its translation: CATSDREFNEQFF.